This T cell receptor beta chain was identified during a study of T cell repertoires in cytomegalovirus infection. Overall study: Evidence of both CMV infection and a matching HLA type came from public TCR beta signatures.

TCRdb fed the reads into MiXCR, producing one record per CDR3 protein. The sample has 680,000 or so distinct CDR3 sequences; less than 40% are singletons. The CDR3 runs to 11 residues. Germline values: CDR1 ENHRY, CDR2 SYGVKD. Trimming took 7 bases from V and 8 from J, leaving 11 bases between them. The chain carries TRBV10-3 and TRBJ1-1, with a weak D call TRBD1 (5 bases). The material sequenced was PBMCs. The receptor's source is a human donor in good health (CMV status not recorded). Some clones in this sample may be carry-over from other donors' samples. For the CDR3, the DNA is TGTGCCATCATACGGGGGTCGGAAGCTTTCTTT. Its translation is CAIIRGSEAFF.